One sample yielded the 27 T cell receptor beta chains listed below, sequenced in a study of blood T cell repertoires in COVID-19. Method: immunoSEQ multiplex PCR; TCRdb's copy keeps in-frame clones and lacks some. The sample yields approximately 17,000 clones, approximately 89% seen once. Sequenced input: PBMCs or T cells enriched from blood (not recorded which). The receptor source for this set is a woman under 40 who had recovered from COVID-19.

The chain's CDR3 is CSVSLAGGGETQYF. CDR3 coding DNA: TGCAGCGTTTCCCTTGCAGGGGGTGGGGAGACCCAGTACTTC. The chain uses TRBV29-1 and TRBJ2-5; 7 bases are shared with TRBD1. The CDR3 covers 14 residues. Losses at the gene ends were 5 bases for V and 5 bases for J; bases not matched to a gene: 11. Germline loops: CDR1 SQVTM, CDR2 ANQGSEA.

This clone was seen just once. The chain combines TRBV24-1 with TRBJ2-1; 12 bases line up with TRBD1. Trimming removed 6 bases from V and 9 bases from J; junction bases left unmatched: 8. The CDR3 consists of 15 residues. CDR1 is KGHDR, CDR2 SFDVKD, per germline. The CDR3 reads CATSHPGQGAGEQFF. CDR3 nucleotides: TGTGCCACCAGTCATCCGGGACAGGGGGCAGGTGAGCAGTTCTTC.

The rearrangement uses TRBV6-5 and TRBJ1-2, with a possible D match to TRBD1 (5 bases). The V end was cut by 2 bases, the J end by 4 bases, with 14 bases between. From germline, CDR1 is MNHEY and CDR2 SVGAGI. There are 15 residues in the CDR3. The DNA for the CDR3 is TGTGCCAGCAGTTACGAGGAGGGGATGAGCTATGGCTACACCTTC. This codes for CASSYEEGMSYGYTF.

The V gene is TRBV7-3, the J gene TRBJ2-4, with D uncertain. The germline V and J ends were trimmed by 3 bases and 2 bases, with 5 bases remaining between them. This CDR3 contains 13 residues. Germline V gene lookup returns CDR1 SGHTA and CDR2 FQGTGA. Written as DNA, the CDR3 is TGTGCCAGCAGCTTTGGGCCCAAAAACATTCAGTACTTC. Residues: CASSFGPKNIQYF.

V usage is TRBV3-1 (or the pseudogene TRBV3-2) and J usage is TRBJ2-2; tentatively, D is TRBD1 (6 bases). The V and J ends lost 1 base and 3 bases respectively, with 18 bases between them. Germline assignment: CDR1 LGHDT and CDR2 YNNKEL (reference sequence). This CDR3 is 18 amino acids long. The CDR3 loop is CASSQVFPPGDHTGELFF. CDR3 DNA sequence: TGTGCCAGCAGCCAAGTCTTTCCCCCAGGGGACCACACCGGGGAGCTGTTTTTT.

The sample holds one count of this clone. J is TRBJ1-3 and V is TRBV5-1; 9 positions agree with TRBD1. The CDR3 sequence is 19 residues long. Germline-derived CDR1 and CDR2 are SGHRS and YFSETQ. Germline trimming cut 1 base from V and 4 bases from J; bases unmatched to any gene: 15. CDR3 sequence (DNA): TGCGCCAGCAGCTTGACGACAGGGGGAGTACCCAACCTCGGAAACACCATATATTTT. It is translated as CASSLTTGGVPNLGNTIYF. The complete variable domain, with remaining parts taken from reference TRBV5-1 and TRBJ1-3, reads KAGVTQTPRYLIKTRGQQVTLSCSPISGHRSVSWYQQTPGQGLQFLFEYFSETQRNKGNFPGRFSGRQFSNSRSEMNVSTLELGDSALYLCASSLTTGGVPNLGNTIYFGEGSWLTVV.

The chain carries TRBV7-2 and TRBJ2-2; 14 nucleotides match TRBD2. Germline V gene sequence: CDR1 SGHTA, CDR2 FQGNSA. The CDR3 runs to 17 residues. The V and J ends lost 1 base and 6 bases, in that order; junction bases with no gene match: 4. The CDR3: CASSLGRTSGGPGELFF. The CDR3 DNA reads as TGTGCCAGCAGCTTAGGGCGGACTAGCGGGGGGCCCGGGGAGCTGTTTTTT.

The gene calls are TRBV11-2 and TRBJ1-3; D unresolved. Germline values: CDR1 SGHAT, CDR2 FQNNGV. The ends were cut back, 2 bases at V and 4 bases at J, with 9 bases in the middle. The CDR3 is made up of 14 amino acids. The chain's CDR3 is CASSLQVIGNTIYF. CDR3 DNA sequence: TGTGCCAGCAGCTTACAGGTGATCGGAAACACCATATATTTT.

The chain has TRBV6-5 and TRBJ2-1; 7 nucleotides line up with TRBD1. The germline gives CDR1 MNHEY, CDR2 SVGAGI. The CDR3 loop spans 13 amino acids. The V segment lost 7 bases and the J segment 4 bases; nucleotides outside the gene matches: 4. The DNA of the CDR3 is TGTGCCAGCACGGGACAGATATACAATGAGCAGTTCTTC. It codes for CASTGQIYNEQFF.

The rearrangement links TRBV7-3 to TRBJ1-6, with TRBD1 matching over 10 bases. The germline V gene encodes CDR1 SGHTA and CDR2 FQGTGA. The V and J ends lost 5 bases and 3 bases, in that order; junction bases with no gene match: 16. There are 20 residues in the CDR3. The CDR3 sequence: CASSLAAGTGDAVYNSPLHF. For the CDR3, the DNA is TGTGCCAGCAGCCTAGCGGCCGGGACAGGGGACGCGGTCTATAATTCACCCCTCCACTTT.

This clone is termed large. This CDR3 is CASRRQDTGELFF. CDR3 DNA: TGTGCCAGCAGGAGACAGGACACCGGGGAGCTGTTTTTT. The rearrangement joins TRBV12-3 or TRBV12-4 to TRBJ2-2, with D possibly TRBD1 on 6 matching bases. Trimming removed 6 bases from V and 3 bases from J, with 8 bases in between. The CDR3 totals 13 residues.

This clone was observed once. The chain employs TRBV6-1 and TRBJ1-2; the D is unclear. This CDR3 is 11 amino acids long. V lost 3 bases, J lost 8 bases, and 7 bases lay in between. Germline loops: CDR1 MNHNS, CDR2 SASEGT. This CDR3 reads CASSEGEGYTF. Written as DNA, the CDR3 is TGTGCCAGCAGTGAGGGAGAGGGCTACACCTTC.

This clone occurred a few times. The chain links TRBV30 to TRBJ1-3; 8 nucleotides match TRBD1. Per germline, CDR1 GTSNPN and CDR2 SVGIG (reference sequence). V shed 4 bases, J shed 0 bases, and the junction held 11 bases outside the gene matches. The CDR3 consists of 17 residues. The CDR3, as DNA: TGTGCCTGGAACCGGGACAGGACTTTAAGCTCTGGAAACACCATATATTTT. Its translation is CAWNRDRTLSSGNTIYF.

In DNA, the CDR3 is TGTGCCATCAGTGCACTTCAAGAGGGCACTGAAGCTTTCTTT. Amino acid sequence: CAISALQEGTEAFF. The chain combines TRBV10-3 with TRBJ1-1; D is unresolved. Per germline, CDR1 ENHRY and CDR2 SYGVKD. The length of the CDR3 is 14 residues. Between the trimmed V and J ends, which lost 4 bases and 4 bases, there was a span of 13 bases.

The chain couples TRBV28 to TRBJ2-7, with TRBD1 matching over 11 bases. CDR1 is MDHEN, CDR2 SYDVKM, per germline. This CDR3 is built from 13 residues. V lost 11 bases to trimming and J lost 3 bases; unmatched junction nucleotides: 6. The CDR3 reads CAAEDRGLYEQYF. CDR3 nucleotides: TGTGCCGCGGAGGACAGGGGGCTCTACGAGCAGTACTTC.

The chain combines TRBV13 with TRBJ1-5; D possibly corresponds to TRBD1 (5 bases). V lost 4 bases, J lost 9 bases, and 10 bases lay in between. The CDR3 is 12 amino acids. Germline V gene data show CDR1 as PRHDT and CDR2 as FYEKMQ (reference sequence). CDR3 amino acids: CASSSRGGPQHF. The CDR3 DNA reads as TGTGCCAGCAGCTCCCGGGGGGGGCCCCAGCATTTT. Variable domain in full (rest from reference TRBV13 and TRBJ1-5): AAGVIQSPRHLIKEKRETATLKCYPIPRHDTVYWYQQGPGQDPQFLISFYEKMQSDKGSIPDRFSAQQFSDYHSELNMSSLELGDSALYFCASSSRGGPQHFGDGTRLSIL.

This chain uses TRBV28 with TRBJ1-5; the D gene is possibly TRBD1 (6 bases). Trimming took off 5 bases at V and 7 bases at J, with 9 bases between the two ends. This CDR3 has 12 residues. CDR1 and CDR2 (germline): MDHEN, SYDVKM. For the CDR3, the DNA is TGTGCCAGCAGTGCAGGGGCCCAGCCCCAGCATTTT. Protein sequence: CASSAGAQPQHF.

V and J are TRBV28 and TRBJ1-6; D is unclear. The CDR3 covers 16 residues. Per germline, CDR1 MDHEN and CDR2 SYDVKM. With 3 bases removed from V and 7 bases from J, the gap between germline ends came to 16 bases. CDR3 amino acids: CASSFRYSGGNSPLHF. CDR3 nucleotides: TGTGCCAGCAGTTTTAGATACTCGGGCGGGAATTCACCCCTCCACTTT.

The chain employs TRBV27 and TRBJ1-5; 8 nucleotides agree with TRBD1. The CDR3 length is 16 residues. The germline CDR1 and CDR2 sequences are MNHEY and SMNVEV (reference sequence). Losses at the gene ends were 5 bases for V and 3 bases for J; bases not matched to a gene: 9. The CDR3 reads CASSPRDRRYNQPQHF. The CDR3 nucleotides read TGTGCCAGCAGTCCCCGGGACAGGCGATACAATCAGCCCCAGCATTTT.

The chain couples TRBV6-2 or TRBV6-3 to TRBJ2-3; 14 bases match TRBD2. With 6 bases clipped from V and 4 bases from J, the junction kept 3 bases outside the gene matches. The CDR3 is made up of 15 amino acids. Germline CDR1 and CDR2: MNHEY and SVGEGT. As DNA, the CDR3 is TGTGCCAGCAGCCCGACTAGCGGGGGGGCAGATACGCAGTATTTT. This codes for CASSPTSGGADTQYF.

The V and J genes are TRBV10-1 and TRBJ1-3, with TRBD1 matching 7 bases. V was pared by 6 bases and J by 3 bases, with 2 bases of the junction left unmatched. The CDR3 is made up of 13 amino acids. The germline V gene encodes CDR1 WNHNN and CDR2 SYGVQD (reference sequence). The CDR3 loop reads CASSTGVGNTIYF. For the CDR3, the DNA is TGCGCCAGCAGCACAGGGGTTGGAAACACCATATATTTT.

The rearrangement joins TRBV27 to TRBJ1-6; a possible D gene is TRBD1 (6 bases). This CDR3 region has 13 residues. Trimming pared 7 bases from V and 9 bases from J, leaving 13 bases between. In germline, CDR1 is MNHEY, CDR2 SMNVEV (reference sequence). Here the CDR3 DNA reads TGTGCCAGCACAGGGGATCTAGGTTCACCCCTCCACTTT. Translating it yields CASTGDLGSPLHF.

The V and J genes are TRBV30 and TRBJ1-2; 12 nucleotides agree with TRBD1. CDR3 length: 14 residues. J gave up 8 bases and V 5 bases, and 9 bases lay outside the gene matches. Germline CDR1 is GTSNPN and CDR2 is SVGIG (reference sequence). CDR3 sequence reads: CAWGGTGGARGYTF. The CDR3 coding sequence is TGTGCCTGGGGTGGGACAGGGGGCGCGAGGGGCTACACCTTC.

This clone has only a few counts. The chain joins TRBV30 to TRBJ1-2; 8 nucleotides line up with TRBD1. CDR1 GTSNPN and CDR2 SVGIG come from the germline V gene (reference sequence). Trimming at V came to 8 bases and at J to 13 bases, leaving 12 bases not matched to a gene. This CDR3 is 11 amino acids long. CDR3 amino acids: CATIQGAGITF. Written as DNA, the CDR3 is TGTGCCACGATTCAGGGGGCCGGAATCACCTTC.

This clone was counted only a few times. Other DNA sequences in this specimen translate into the identical CDR3. V and J are TRBV19 and TRBJ2-1; the match to TRBD2 covers 13 bases. The CDR3 runs to 18 residues. The V gene end was trimmed by 5 bases and the J gene end by 6 bases; junction bases not matched to a gene: 13. Germline CDR1 reads LNHDA; CDR2 reads SQIVND (reference sequence). The CDR3 nucleotides read TGTGCCAGTAGTCCTACTAGCGGGGGGGCGGGTCCGATCAATGAGCAGTTCTTC. Its protein is CASSPTSGGAGPINEQFF.

The V gene is TRBV11-3, the J gene TRBJ2-1; 9 positions match TRBD2. V was clipped by 1 base and J by 8 bases; unmatched bases: 3. Germline V gene lookup returns CDR1 SGHNT and CDR2 YENEEA. The CDR3 runs 14 residues. The DNA for the CDR3 is TGTGCCAGCAGCTTAGGTAGCGGGGGTCATGAGCAGTTCTTC. Its translation is CASSLGSGGHEQFF. The complete variable domain, with remaining parts taken from reference TRBV11-3 and TRBJ2-1, reads EAGVVQSPRYKIIEKKQPVAFWCNPISGHNTLYWYLQNLGQGPELLIRYENEEAVDDSQLPKDRFSAERLKGVDSTLKIQPAELGDSAVYLCASSLGSGGHEQFFGPGTRLTVL.

The chain is built from TRBV9 and TRBJ1-2, with 7 bases lining up with TRBD1. From germline, CDR1 is SGDLS and CDR2 YYNGEE. The CDR3 length is 17 residues. V trimming: 3 bases; J trimming: 0 bases; junction bases outside the gene matches: 11. The CDR3 DNA reads TGTGCCAGCAGCGAGGAGGAGGGGGCGGAAACTAACTATGGCTACACCTTC. This gives the protein CASSEEEGAETNYGYTF.